This TCR beta chain was identified during a study of immune evolution from preneoplasia to lung adenocarcinoma. Repertoires were generated with immunoSEQ multiplex PCR, while TCRdb's copy carries only in-frame clones and drops some. The data show about 6,100 clones, around four fifths seen once. Between the mid-2010s and the late 2010s, patients underwent resection in Japan or China. This clone appeared once. This clonotype was obtained from a person aged 50-75 years with lung adenocarcinoma. Sequenced sample: FFPE minimally invasive lung adenocarcinoma tissue.

The CDR3 nucleotides read TGTGCCAGCTCAGTCGCGGTCGGGGGTAACAATGAGCAGTTCTTC. Its translation is CASSVAVGGNNEQFF. This chain links TRBV18 with TRBJ2-1; maybe TRBD2 (6 bases). This CDR3 contains 15 residues. V lost 5 bases and J lost 5, with 16 bases in between. CDR1 is KGHSH, CDR2 LQKENI, per germline. Full variable domain (outside the CDR3, taken from reference TRBV18 and TRBJ2-1): NAGVMQNPRHLVRRRGQEARLRCSPMKGHSHVYWYRQLPEEGLKFMVYLQKENIIDESGMPKERFSAEFPKEGPSILRIQQVVRGDSAAYFCASSVAVGGNNEQFFGPGTRLTVL.